This entry is about one T cell receptor beta chain. The germline V gene encodes CDR1 KGHSH and CDR2 LQKENI. Trimming cost V 4 bases and J 6 bases; bases outside gene matches: 14. The CDR3 extends over 16 amino acids. Treatment defined: preoperative locoregional IRX-2 cytokine immunotherapy. Preoperative locoregional IRX-2 cytokine immunotherapy was tested in the phase Ib source study. This specimen comes from a study of preoperative IRX-2 immunotherapy in early breast cancer. Only in-frame clones appear in the TCRdb table, and some are missing; sequencing was by immunoSEQ multiplex PCR. This table has 35,000 to 40,000 clones, around 82% appearing once.

The sequencing here drew on lymph node tissue, taken after IRX-2 immunotherapy. The receptor was isolated from a human donor with breast cancer. The genes are TRBV18 and TRBJ1-1; 7 bases match TRBD1. This CDR3 is CASSRGTDGSAPEAFF. The CDR3 region has the DNA TGTGCCAGCTCACGCGGGACAGATGGGAGCGCCCCTGAAGCTTTCTTT.